The clone carrying this T cell receptor (beta chain) was counted once. Its antigen is not known. Patients in the study, people with chemo-refractory metastatic non-small-cell lung cancer, received focal radiation plus ipilimumab CTLA-4 blockade. Germline CDR1 and CDR2: SGHAT and FQNNGV. This CDR3 has 15 amino acids. Trimming pared 0 bases from V and 1 base from J, leaving 10 bases between. This entry comes from a study of radiotherapy plus CTLA-4 blockade in lung cancer. Study outcomes and limitations: Expansion of tumor-derived TCR clones was observed in blood after radiotherapy plus ipilimumab.

Assay: immunoSEQ multiplex PCR; the TCRdb copy retains only in-frame clones and omits some. Of more than 90,000 clones in the sample, about four fifths were seen once. The sequencing used peripheral blood, collected from a patient treated with radiotherapy plus ipilimumab. This chain joins TRBV11-2 and TRBJ2-7; D unresolved. The sequence came from a human donor with non-small cell lung cancer that progressed on radiotherapy plus ipilimumab. Some clones in this sample may be carry-over from other donors' samples. The CDR3 DNA reads as TGTGCCAGCAGCTTAGACCCCGTGGGGTCCTACGAGCAGTACTTC. Residues: CASSLDPVGSYEQYF.